The 32 T cell receptor beta chains presented below share a single source sample, sequenced in a study of vaccination and CD4 T cells after COVID-19. The Oncomine TCR Beta short-read assay was applied to DNA of cultured CD4+ T cells. TCRdb re-called the PCR reads with MiXCR, one entry per CDR3 protein. The sample contains about 12,000 distinct CDR3 sequences, more than 35% of which appear only once. These TCRs' antigens remain unknown. Treatment given: roughly 11-day PBMC culture with coronavirus spike peptide pools or control peptides (ViraFEST assay). Sequenced input: cultured CD4+ T cells from blood. The receptors stem from a human donor with COVID-19.

The chain links TRBV4-1 to TRBJ2-2; TRBD2 agrees at 7 bases. J was trimmed by 3 bases and V by 2 bases; bases with no gene match: 3. This CDR3 region has 15 residues. CDR1 and CDR2 from the germline V gene are MGHRA and YSYEKL. The CDR3 bases are TGCGCCAGCAGCCAACCAGCGGGGTACACCGGGGAGCTGTTTTTT. As protein: CASSQPAGYTGELFF.

V is TRBV7-2 and J is TRBJ1-3; no definite D call. Trimming stripped 4 bases from V and 0 bases from J, with 4 bases between. The CDR3 is 13 residues long. Germline V gene lookup returns CDR1 SGHTA and CDR2 FQGNSA. The CDR3 sequence is CASSSFSGNTIYF. CDR3 sequence (DNA): TGTGCCAGCAGCTCGTTCTCTGGAAACACCATATATTTT.

A few counts support this clonotype. The rearrangement uses TRBV6-2 or TRBV6-3 and TRBJ1-5; a weak D match, TRBD1 (6 bases). Germline assignment: CDR1 MNHEY and CDR2 SVGEGT. V was cut by 5 bases and J by 8 bases, with 13 bases left in between. This CDR3 has 13 residues. The CDR3 reads CASSNTGTEPQHF. The CDR3 DNA is TGTGCCAGCAGTAATACAGGGACTGAGCCCCAGCATTTT.

This clonotype was observed a few times. J is TRBJ2-2 and V is TRBV20-1; D may be TRBD2 (6 bases). The V gene lost 2 bases and the J gene lost 7 bases, with 23 bases spanning the gap. The length of the CDR3 is 17 residues. Germline V lookup: CDR1 DFQATT, CDR2 SNEGSKA (reference sequence). CDR3 DNA sequence: TGCAGTGCTAGACGTGGGGGGTCCAGGGCTGTTGGCGGGGAGCTGTTTTTT. Translated, it gives CSARRGGSRAVGGELFF.

This clonotype came up a few times. The gene calls are TRBV11-3 and TRBJ2-2; D tentatively fits TRBD1 or TRBD2 (5 bases each). Germline CDR1 is SGHNT and CDR2 is YENEEA. This CDR3 is built from 16 residues. V gave up 4 bases and J gave up 2 bases, with 14 bases separating them. The CDR3 region is CASSSPPGRNTGELFF. The CDR3 DNA reads as TGTGCCAGCAGCTCACCCCCGGGACGAAACACCGGGGAGCTGTTTTTT.

The CDR3 spells CASSPRTGDTEAFF. As DNA, the CDR3 is TGTGCCAGCAGCCCCCGGACAGGGGACACTGAAGCTTTCTTT. The V gene is TRBV5-4, the J gene TRBJ1-1, with 9 bases identical to TRBD1. The J segment lost 3 bases and the V segment lost 4 bases, leaving 4 bases of the junction unmatched. CDR3 length: 14 residues. Germline V gives CDR1 SGHNT, CDR2 YYREEE (reference sequence).

The chain couples TRBV6-2 or TRBV6-3 to TRBJ2-7, with 14 positions matching TRBD2. V shed 6 bases and J 1 base; nucleotides not matched to a gene: 8. Germline V gene sequence: CDR1 MNHEY, CDR2 SVGEGT. The CDR3 runs 17 residues. CDR3 residues: CASSGTSGGYLSYEQYF. In DNA form, the CDR3 reads TGTGCCAGCAGCGGGACTAGCGGGGGCTACCTTTCCTACGAGCAGTACTTC.

This clonotype turned up a few times. The rearrangement uses TRBV15 and TRBJ2-3; 10 bases fit TRBD2. This CDR3 is built from 15 residues. V was clipped by 1 base and J by 6 bases; unmatched bases: 4. Germline loops: CDR1 LNHNV, CDR2 YYDKDF (reference sequence). The CDR3, as DNA: TGTGCCACCAGCAGAGTGTCTAGCGGGGGCGATACGCAGTATTTT. Translation: CATSRVSSGGDTQYF. Full variable domain (missing parts from reference TRBV15 and TRBJ2-3): DAMVIQNPRYQVTQFGKPVTLSCSQTLNHNVMYWYQQKSSQAPKLLFHYYDKDFNNEADTPDNFQSRRPNTSFCFLDIRSPGLGDTAMYLCATSRVSSGGDTQYFGPGTRLTVL.

This sequence joins TRBV2 and TRBJ1-5, with D perhaps TRBD1 (6 bases). CDR3 length: 14 residues. Trimming shortened V by 5 bases and J by 3 bases, and 11 bases separated the two germline ends. Per germline, CDR1 SNHLY and CDR2 FYNNEI. This CDR3 reads CASSPTGFNQPQHF. CDR3 DNA sequence: TGTGCCAGCAGTCCTACAGGGTTCAATCAGCCCCAGCATTTT.

This clonotype was seen only a few times. The chain links TRBV20-1 to TRBJ1-2; 7 bases line up with TRBD1. The CDR3 extends over 13 amino acids. Germline V gene sequence: CDR1 DFQATT, CDR2 SNEGSKA (reference sequence). V shed 3 bases and J 5 bases; nucleotides not matched to a gene: 6. The CDR3 loop reads CSASDRVGYGYTF. For the CDR3, the DNA is TGCAGTGCTAGCGACAGGGTGGGGTATGGCTACACCTTC.

In this sample, this clonotype turned up a few times. The chain recombines TRBV11-2 with TRBJ1-2, with D hard to call. Germline V gene sequence: CDR1 SGHAT, CDR2 FQNNGV. The germline V and J ends were trimmed by 4 bases and 5 bases, with 17 bases remaining between them. The CDR3 contains 15 residues. The CDR3 DNA sequence: TGTGCCAGCAGCTCCCAACGACGGGGAATTTATGGCTACACCTTC. It is translated as CASSSQRRGIYGYTF.

This clonotype was seen a few times. The chain couples TRBV20-1 to TRBJ2-7, with D unresolved. The CDR3 is 14 residues long. Germline V gene sequence: CDR1 DFQATT, CDR2 SNEGSKA (reference sequence). The V gene lost 3 bases and the J gene lost 6 bases, with 18 bases spanning the gap. The DNA of the CDR3 is TGCAGTGCTAGCCCCATTGCCGTGGATGGCGAGCAGTACTTC. Amino acid sequence: CSASPIAVDGEQYF.

The chain couples TRBV11-2 to TRBJ1-6; 9 bases match TRBD1. The CDR3 extends over 13 amino acids. In germline, CDR1 is SGHAT, CDR2 FQNNGV. V lost 6 bases, J lost 12 bases, and 6 bases stayed unmatched. DNA of the CDR3: TGTGCCAGCAGGACAGGGGGTGGTGTACCCCTCCACTTT. It is translated as CASRTGGGVPLHF.

The chain combines TRBV27 with TRBJ1-5, with 10 positions matching TRBD1. The CDR3 runs 16 residues. V dropped 3 bases and J dropped 3; count of bases not matched to a gene: 5. Germline lookup yields CDR1 MNHEY and CDR2 SMNVEV (reference sequence). CDR3 sequence: CASSFLGTGVNQPQHF. The CDR3 DNA reads TGTGCCAGCAGTTTTCTTGGGACAGGGGTCAATCAGCCCCAGCATTTT.

This chain connects TRBV20-1 to TRBJ2-3, with D possibly TRBD2 on 6 matching bases. Deletions cut 5 bases from V and 10 bases from J, with 16 bases between. Per germline, CDR1 DFQATT and CDR2 SNEGSKA (reference sequence). This CDR3 is 12 amino acids long. CDR3 amino acids: CSAHLVGGAQYF. Here the CDR3 DNA reads TGCAGTGCTCACCTCGTAGGCGGGGCGCAGTATTTT.

This clonotype was seen just once. This rearrangement joins TRBV6-1 to TRBJ2-2, with D unclear. This CDR3 is built from 16 residues. The V end lost 2 bases, the J end lost 1 base, and 11 bases lay between the germline ends. Germline values: CDR1 MNHNS, CDR2 SASEGT. CDR3 protein: CASSEFLGLNTGELFF. In DNA, the CDR3 is TGTGCCAGCAGTGAATTTCTAGGGTTGAACACCGGGGAGCTGTTTTTT.

The rearrangement uses TRBV24-1 and TRBJ2-5, with 8 bases lining up with TRBD1. J was trimmed by 4 bases and V by 12 bases; bases with no gene match: 15. This CDR3 is 15 amino acids long. The germline V gene has CDR1 KGHDR and CDR2 SFDVKD. The CDR3 loop is CAASSPGQGGETQYF. The CDR3 DNA reads as TGTGCCGCATCTAGCCCCGGACAGGGAGGAGAGACCCAGTACTTC.

The V and J genes are TRBV12-3 or TRBV12-4 and TRBJ1-6, with D unresolved. This CDR3 comprises 13 residues. Trimming removed 7 bases from V and 11 bases from J, with 15 bases in between. The CDR3 nucleotides read TGTGCCAGCACCCCTAGGGCCATGGCACCCCTCCACTTT. It specifies CASTPRAMAPLHF.

The gene calls are TRBV7-8 and TRBJ2-3; 10 positions agree with TRBD1. The trim removed 4 bases at V and 10 bases at J, leaving 5 bases unmatched. Germline values: CDR1 SGHVS, CDR2 FQNEAQ. The CDR3 sequence is 13 residues long. The CDR3 here is CASSSRGTGAQYF. The CDR3, as DNA: TGTGCCAGCAGCTCCCGAGGGACAGGGGCGCAGTATTTT. The full variable domain, completed using reference TRBV7-8 and TRBJ2-3, is GAGVSQSPRYKVAKRGQDVALRCDPISGHVSLFWYQQALGQGPEFLTYFQNEAQLDKSGLPSDRFFAERPEGSVSTLKIQRTQQEDSAVYLCASSSRGTGAQYFGPGTRLTVL.

The sample holds a few counts of this clonotype. The chain carries TRBV30 and TRBJ2-3; no clear D. The CDR3 is 13 amino acids. V lost 3 bases, J lost 8 bases, and 15 bases lay in between. The germline gives CDR1 GTSNPN, CDR2 SVGIG (reference sequence). In DNA form, the CDR3 reads TGTGCCTGGAGATTAGTGGGGAATCCTACGCAGTATTTT. Encoded protein: CAWRLVGNPTQYF. Using reference TRBV30 and TRBJ2-3 for the parts outside the CDR3, the full variable domain is SQTIHQWPATLVQPVGSPLSLECTVEGTSNPNLYWYRQAAGRGLQLLFYSVGIGQISSEVPQNLSASRPQDRQFILSSKKLLLSDSGFYLCAWRLVGNPTQYFGPGTRLTVL.

CDR3 sequence (DNA): TGTGCCAGTGACAGGGCCAGTTTAGGGAATCAGCCCCAGCATTTT. Its protein product is CASDRASLGNQPQHF. V is TRBV19 and J is TRBJ1-5; 7 positions match TRBD1. The trim removed 8 bases at V and 4 bases at J, leaving 11 bases unmatched. Germline loops: CDR1 LNHDA, CDR2 SQIVND (reference sequence). The CDR3 has 15 amino acids.

The table lists this clonotype with a few counts. This chain's CDR3 is CASSESAPTEQYF. The DNA of the CDR3 is TGTGCCAGCAGTGAATCAGCACCTACCGAGCAGTACTTC. This chain links TRBV2 with TRBJ2-7; D remains ambiguous. Trimming removed 2 bases from V and 6 bases from J, with 11 bases in between. This CDR3 comprises 13 residues. The V gene's germline CDR1 is SNHLY and CDR2 FYNNEI. The full variable domain, in which reference TRBV2 and TRBJ2-7 provide the parts outside the CDR3, is EPEVTQTPSHQVTQMGQEVILRCVPISNHLYFYWYRQILGQKVEFLVSFYNNEISEKSEIFDDQFSVERPDGSNFTLKIRSTKLEDSAMYFCASSESAPTEQYFGPGTRLTVT.

The V gene is TRBV6-1, the J gene TRBJ2-3; no firm D call. V was cut by 4 bases and J by 4 bases, with 12 bases left in between. This CDR3 has 14 amino acids. The V gene's germline CDR1 is MNHNS and CDR2 SASEGT. CDR3 in amino acids: CASSGWNTADTQYF. The CDR3 DNA follows: TGTGCCAGCAGTGGGTGGAATACTGCAGATACGCAGTATTTT.

This clonotype was detected a few times. The chain links TRBV2 to TRBJ2-2; 11 bases fit TRBD2. Looked up from germline, CDR1 is SNHLY and CDR2 is FYNNEI. The CDR3 has 16 amino acids. Trimming removed 8 bases from V and 1 base from J; junction bases left unmatched: 6. CDR3 nucleotide sequence: TGTGCCAGCGGGATCACTAGCGGGAGGAACACCGGGGAGCTGTTTTTT. It codes for CASGITSGRNTGELFF.

The chain has TRBV6-1 and TRBJ1-6; D might be TRBD1 (5 bases). Per the germline V gene, CDR1 is MNHNS and CDR2 is SASEGT. The CDR3 consists of 14 residues. V lost 6 bases and J 14 bases, leaving 20 bases between the germline ends. The chain's CDR3 is CASSSGTKGLSLHF. The CDR3 DNA is TGTGCCAGCAGCTCCGGGACGAAGGGATTGTCCCTCCACTTT.

The gene calls are TRBV7-2 and TRBJ2-2; tentative D call: TRBD1 (5 bases). The ends were cut back, 3 bases at V and 1 base at J, with 9 bases in the middle. The CDR3 has 15 residues. Germline V gene data show CDR1 as SGHTA and CDR2 as FQGNSA. Written as DNA, the CDR3 is TGTGCCAGCAGCTTTAAGGGGCTGAACACCGGGGAGCTGTTTTTT. It yields the protein CASSFKGLNTGELFF.

This clonotype was picked up a small number of times. The chain has TRBV11-2 and TRBJ2-7; D might be TRBD2 (5 bases). Trimming pared 5 bases from V and 6 bases from J, leaving 17 bases between. Germline V CDR1 and CDR2: SGHAT, FQNNGV. The CDR3 loop spans 14 amino acids. The CDR3 loop reads CASSRGDPISEQYF. The CDR3, as DNA: TGTGCCAGCAGCCGGGGTGACCCGATCTCCGAGCAGTACTTC.

The sample holds one count of this clonotype. The V call is TRBV21-1, the J call TRBJ2-3; TRBD1 was called by the table and not checked on the DNA. TRBV21-1 is designated a pseudogene. The CDR3 loop spans 14 amino acids. The CDR3 sequence: CASSKVSLADTQYF. The CDR3 coding sequence is TGTGCCAGCAGCAAAGTCTCCCTGGCAGATACGCAGTATTTT.

This chain joins TRBV30 and TRBJ2-4; TRBD1 aligns across 9 bases. Germline-derived CDR1 and CDR2 are GTSNPN and SVGIG (reference sequence). The V and J ends lost 4 bases and 1 base, in that order; junction bases with no gene match: 5. The CDR3 spans 15 residues. CDR3 residues: CAWTLDRGAKNIQYF. The DNA of the CDR3 is TGTGCCTGGACCCTGGACAGGGGCGCCAAAAACATTCAGTACTTC.

This clonotype was seen a handful of times. The chain has TRBV7-8 and TRBJ2-7; 9 nucleotides line up with TRBD1. V gave up 5 bases and J gave up 7 bases; unmatched junction bases: 18. CDR3 length: 17 amino acids. Germline V gene data show CDR1 as SGHVS and CDR2 as FQNEAQ. As DNA, the CDR3 is TGTGCCAGCAGCCTTACCGTTACTGGACAGGGGAGGAGTGAGCAGTACTTC. Amino acid sequence: CASSLTVTGQGRSEQYF. Full variable domain (outside the CDR3, taken from reference TRBV7-8 and TRBJ2-7): GAGVSQSPRYKVAKRGQDVALRCDPISGHVSLFWYQQALGQGPEFLTYFQNEAQLDKSGLPSDRFFAERPEGSVSTLKIQRTQQEDSAVYLCASSLTVTGQGRSEQYFGPGTRLTVT.

The chain carries TRBV6-1 and TRBJ2-2, with TRBD2 matching over 11 bases. The length of the CDR3 is 15 residues. J gave up 5 bases and V 6 bases, and 5 bases lay outside the gene matches. Germline-derived CDR1 and CDR2 are MNHNS and SASEGT. CDR3 DNA: TGTGCCAGCAGAACCACTAGCGGGGGTACCGGGGAGCTGTTTTTT. Translated, it gives CASRTTSGGTGELFF.

The chain uses TRBV18 and TRBJ1-1; D possibly corresponds to TRBD1 (5 bases). The CDR3 runs 13 residues. Germline lookup yields CDR1 KGHSH and CDR2 LQKENI. V gave up 1 base and J gave up 4 bases, with 7 bases separating them. The CDR3 DNA sequence: TGTGCCAGCTCACCACTTCAGGGCACTGAAGCTTTCTTT. It translates to CASSPLQGTEAFF.